Each of the 20 T cell receptor beta chains below was sequenced from the same sample in a study of beta chain features in type 1 diabetes. The authors reverse transcribed all of the isolated RNA, so sequencing captured expressed TCRB transcripts. Libraries were prepared by immunoSEQ multiplex PCR; TCRdb keeps only in-frame clonotypes and omits some of them. The profile shows roughly 450,000 clones, approximately 13% of them singletons. Material: naive CD4+ T cells from blood. The source is a man in his thirties or forties in good health.

The rearrangement uses TRBV6-4 and TRBJ2-1, with 7 bases matching TRBD1. The CDR3 sequence is 16 residues long. Unmatched junction bases numbered 12, after V lost 5 bases and J lost 5 bases. From germline, CDR1 is MRHNA and CDR2 SNTAGT. The CDR3 sequence: CASSRGGRGFNNEQFF. The CDR3, as DNA: TGTGCCAGCAGTCGAGGGGGCAGGGGATTCAACAATGAGCAGTTCTTC.

This clone came up a few times. This chain uses TRBV7-9 with TRBJ2-7, with D maybe TRBD1 (6 bases). Between the trimmed V and J ends, which lost 4 bases and 4 bases, there was a span of 8 bases. This CDR3 has 12 amino acids. Looked up from germline, CDR1 is SEHNR and CDR2 is FQNEAQ (reference sequence). Written as DNA, the CDR3 is TGTGCCAGCAGCTCCCAGGGGTACGAGCAGTACTTC. Translating gives CASSSQGYEQYF.

This chain connects TRBV6-6 to TRBJ1-1; D not resolved. The CDR3 extends over 14 amino acids. V lost 0 bases and J lost 1, with 6 bases in between. Per the germline V gene, CDR1 is MNHNY and CDR2 is SVGAGI (reference sequence). CDR3 nucleotide sequence: TGTGCCAGCAGTTACTCGGCGGGGAACACTGAAGCTTTCTTT. Translation gives CASSYSAGNTEAFF.

This clone was picked up a small number of times. The chain carries TRBV29-1 and TRBJ2-3, with D perhaps matching TRBD1 (6 bases). V gave up 2 bases and J gave up 7 bases, with 10 bases separating them. This CDR3 comprises 12 residues. Germline lookup yields CDR1 SQVTM and CDR2 ANQGSEA. The CDR3: CSVEQGSYTQYF. In nucleotides, the CDR3 is TGCAGCGTTGAACAGGGGTCGTATACGCAGTATTTT.

This clone was counted only a few times. This chain links TRBV4-1 with TRBJ1-6; D might be TRBD1 (6 bases). V gave up 1 base and J gave up 5 bases, with 15 bases separating them. There are 17 residues in the CDR3. Germline CDR1 is MGHRA and CDR2 is YSYEKL. CDR3 DNA: TGCGCCAGCAGCCAAGGTCGACAAGGACAGCATAATTCACCCCTCCACTTT. Residues: CASSQGRQGQHNSPLHF.

The sample holds a few counts of this clone. The J gene is TRBJ1-5, the V gene TRBV7-9; D is undetermined. The CDR3 runs to 15 residues. Trimming took 5 bases from V and 0 from J, leaving 11 bases between them. CDR1 is SEHNR, CDR2 FQNEAQ, per germline (reference sequence). CDR3 sequence reads: CASSHWSGSNQPQHF. In DNA form, the CDR3 reads TGTGCCAGCAGCCACTGGAGCGGTAGCAATCAGCCCCAGCATTTT.

This clone has more than one count but fewer than ten. V gene TRBV12-5 combines with J gene TRBJ2-5; possibly TRBD1 or TRBD2 for D (5 bases each). Trimming pared 7 bases from V and 4 bases from J, leaving 16 bases between. The CDR3 extends over 14 amino acids. Germline CDR1 reads LGHNT; CDR2 reads FRNRAP. CDR3 sequence (DNA): TGTGCTAGTGCCCCCACCGGGACGAGAGAGACCCAGTACTTC. It is translated as CASAPTGTRETQYF.

CDR3 in amino acids: CASRLAGAYEQYF. DNA of the CDR3: TGTGCCAGCAGATTAGCGGGGGCCTACGAGCAGTACTTC. V usage is TRBV27 and J usage is TRBJ2-7; 9 bases map to TRBD2. CDR1 MNHEY and CDR2 SMNVEV come from the germline V gene (reference sequence). Unmatched junction bases numbered 2, after V lost 6 bases and J lost 2 bases. The CDR3 totals 13 residues.

This chain connects TRBV19 to TRBJ2-2; TRBD1 agrees at 7 bases. Germline CDR1 and CDR2: LNHDA and SQIVND (reference sequence). This CDR3 spans 13 amino acids. The V gene end was trimmed by 10 bases and the J gene end by 2 bases; junction bases not matched to a gene: 4. The CDR3 here is CATGQLNTGELFF. CDR3 DNA: TGTGCCACGGGACAGCTCAACACCGGGGAGCTGTTTTTT.

The rearrangement uses TRBV12-2 and TRBJ1-1. TRBV12-2 is given as a pseudogene. This CDR3 comprises 15 residues. The CDR3 spells CASRLANRGSAEAFF. The CDR3 region has the DNA TGTGCAAGTCGCTTAGCAAACCGGGGTTCGGCTGAAGCTTTCTTT.

The table lists this clone with a few counts. The genes are TRBV10-3 and TRBJ2-3; 8 nucleotides align to TRBD2. The V segment lost 11 bases and the J segment 9 bases; nucleotides outside the gene matches: 19. The germline V gene has CDR1 ENHRY and CDR2 SYGVKD. The CDR3 extends over 15 amino acids. CDR3 residues: CASKGSGREVDTQYF. As DNA, the CDR3 is TGTGCCTCCAAGGGTTCAGGGCGGGAGGTGGACACGCAGTATTTT.

This clone was recorded once. The chain carries TRBV5-1 and TRBJ2-1; 10 nucleotides agree with TRBD2. The CDR3 loop spans 15 amino acids. The J segment lost 0 bases and the V segment lost 8 bases, leaving 5 bases of the junction unmatched. In germline, CDR1 is SGHRS, CDR2 YFSETQ. The CDR3 is CASSAGGSSYNEQFF. The CDR3 DNA sequence: TGCGCCAGTTCAGCGGGAGGGAGCTCCTACAATGAGCAGTTCTTC.

The rearrangement joins TRBV9 to TRBJ2-1; D perhaps matches TRBD1 (6 bases). Trimming took off 4 bases at V and 2 bases at J, with 10 bases between the two ends. Germline V gives CDR1 SGDLS, CDR2 YYNGEE. The CDR3 has 14 residues. The CDR3 DNA is TGTGCCAGCAGCCCACAGGGAACCTACAATGAGCAGTTCTTC. Translation: CASSPQGTYNEQFF.

The rearrangement uses TRBV14 and TRBJ2-7; D uncertain. V gave up 1 base and J gave up 3 bases, with 16 bases separating them. Germline CDR1 SGHDN, CDR2 FVKESK. The CDR3 contains 16 residues. DNA for the CDR3: TGTGCCAGCAGCCAAGGCGGTGTAGAAGATCACTACGAGCAGTACTTC. Amino acids: CASSQGGVEDHYEQYF.

The J gene is TRBJ1-2, the V gene TRBV5-1, with D maybe TRBD1 (5 bases). The V and J ends lost 0 bases and 6 bases respectively, with 9 bases between them. The CDR3 length is 13 residues. CDR1 is SGHRS, CDR2 YFSETQ, per germline. This CDR3 reads CASSLGQGNGYTF. CDR3 DNA sequence: TGCGCCAGCAGCTTGGGTCAGGGCAATGGCTACACCTTC. Full variable domain (remainder filled in from reference TRBV5-1 and TRBJ1-2): KAGVTQTPRYLIKTRGQQVTLSCSPISGHRSVSWYQQTPGQGLQFLFEYFSETQRNKGNFPGRFSGRQFSNSRSEMNVSTLELGDSALYLCASSLGQGNGYTFGSGTRLTVV.

This clone showed up just a few times. V gene TRBV7-8 combines with J gene TRBJ1-1; 9 bases fit TRBD1. V lost 6 bases to trimming and J lost 0 bases; unmatched junction nucleotides: 17. CDR3 length: 19 amino acids. Germline loops: CDR1 SGHVS, CDR2 FQNEAQ. In DNA form, the CDR3 reads TGTGCCAGCAGGCCGTTCCGGGACAGGGACCGTCAAATGAACACTGAAGCTTTCTTT. Translating it yields CASRPFRDRDRQMNTEAFF.

This clone was recorded a few times. The rearrangement links TRBV7-9 to TRBJ2-1; D unresolved. The CDR3 runs 11 residues. CDR1 is SEHNR and CDR2 is FQNEAQ in the germline V gene (reference sequence). V was shortened by 4 bases and J by 10 bases, with 8 bases between the two germline ends. The chain's CDR3 is CASSSEGEQFF. The CDR3 DNA reads TGTGCCAGCAGCTCTGAAGGGGAGCAGTTCTTC.

This clone was seen at least ten times. The chain couples TRBV30 to TRBJ2-2, with 7 bases aligning to TRBD1. The CDR3 totals 14 residues. Trimming removed 3 bases from V and 8 bases from J; junction bases left unmatched: 9. Germline CDR1 and CDR2: GTSNPN and SVGIG (reference sequence). The CDR3 loop reads CAWSGQDTGGELFF. Here the CDR3 DNA reads TGTGCCTGGAGCGGACAGGACACGGGAGGGGAGCTGTTTTTT.

This clone has a handful of counts. This rearrangement joins TRBV12-5 to TRBJ1-5, with 7 nucleotides matching TRBD1. V shed 0 bases, J shed 5 bases, and the junction held 13 bases outside the gene matches. This CDR3 region has 18 residues. CDR1 and CDR2 (germline): LGHNT, FRNRAP. The CDR3 coding sequence is TGTGCTAGTGGTTTGGTACTAAACCGAGGGGGCGCCGATCAGCCCCAGCATTTT. Encoded protein: CASGLVLNRGGADQPQHF.

Only one count was recorded for this clone. One end of the junction is discordant with germline, which a read error may explain. The V and J genes are TRBV9 and TRBJ2-5; weak D call: TRBD2 (5 bases). Germline lookup yields CDR1 SGDLS and CDR2 YYNGEE. The CDR3 contains 14 residues. The CDR3 reads CANSVGGVQETQYF. Here the CDR3 DNA reads TGTGCCAACAGCGTAGGAGGAGTTCAAGAGACCCAGTACTTC.